What follows are 19 T cell receptor beta chains derived from one specimen sequenced in a study of blood T cell repertoires in COVID-19. Generated by immunoSEQ multiplex PCR, the TCRdb table keeps only in-frame clones and is missing some. The data contain over 100,000 clones, roughly 80% of them singletons. Sequencing used peripheral blood. The receptors stem from a human donor in a cohort sampled during active or convalescent COVID-19.

This chain joins TRBV4-1 and TRBJ2-3, with 12 positions matching TRBD1. V lost 4 bases, J lost 6 bases, and 8 bases stayed unmatched. Germline V gives CDR1 MGHRA, CDR2 YSYEKL. CDR3 length: 16 residues. CDR3 coding DNA: TGCGCCAGCAGCCGCGGGACAGGGGGCGCCGGGGATACGCAGTATTTT. This encodes CASSRGTGGAGDTQYF.

The V gene is TRBV7-2, the J gene TRBJ2-3, with D possibly being TRBD2 (6 bases). CDR3 length: 16 residues. Germline assignment: CDR1 SGHTA and CDR2 FQGNSA. Trimming took off 4 bases at V and 7 bases at J, with 21 bases between the two ends. The CDR3 DNA reads TGTGCCAGCAGCTCCCGTTTTGCGGGACCTTGGTATACGCAGTATTTT. This sequence encodes CASSSRFAGPWYTQYF.

This clone was detected only a few times. The chain recombines TRBV13 with TRBJ2-3; no clear D gene. The V end lost 6 bases, the J end lost 0 bases, and 10 bases lay between the germline ends. The CDR3 spans 14 residues. Germline V CDR1 and CDR2: PRHDT, FYEKMQ (reference sequence). This CDR3 is CASSFAASTDTQYF. The CDR3 DNA sequence: TGTGCCAGCAGTTTTGCGGCTAGCACAGATACGCAGTATTTT.

This rearrangement joins TRBV28 to TRBJ1-1; D call uncertain. Trimming pared 6 bases from V and 6 bases from J, leaving 11 bases between. Germline V gene lookup returns CDR1 MDHEN and CDR2 SYDVKM. CDR3 size: 12 residues. The CDR3 loop reads CASSLQVAEAFF. The CDR3 bases are TGTGCCAGCAGCCTCCAGGTGGCTGAAGCTTTCTTT.

The chain couples TRBV4-2 to TRBJ1-5; D unclear. The CDR3 is made up of 14 amino acids. Germline V gene data show CDR1 as LGHNA and CDR2 as YNFKEQ. V was clipped by 3 bases and J by 2 bases, with 8 bases between them. CDR3 region: CASSHDGGNQPQHF. CDR3 DNA sequence: TGTGCCAGCAGCCACGACGGGGGCAATCAGCCCCAGCATTTT.

This clone was counted at least ten times. This sequence joins TRBV3-1 (or the pseudogene TRBV3-2) and TRBJ2-7; 12 bases match TRBD2. CDR3 length: 14 amino acids. Trimming took 4 bases from V and 2 from J; bases not matched to a gene: 0. In germline, CDR1 is LGHDT, CDR2 YNNKEL (reference sequence). The CDR3 sequence is CASSPSGRAYEQYF. CDR3 nucleotides: TGTGCCAGCAGCCCTAGCGGGAGGGCCTACGAGCAGTACTTC.

The gene calls are TRBV10-3 and TRBJ2-5; 8 bases agree with TRBD2. Germline trimming cut 6 bases from V and 9 bases from J; bases unmatched to any gene: 6. CDR3 length: 12 amino acids. Germline V CDR1 and CDR2: ENHRY, SYGVKD. DNA of the CDR3: TGTGCCATCAGAGGGACTAGTCGAGCCCAGTACTTC. As protein: CAIRGTSRAQYF.

The chain is built from TRBV7-2 and TRBJ2-5, with 8 bases identical to TRBD2. V lost 6 bases and J lost 5; bases outside the gene matches: 17. CDR1 is SGHTA and CDR2 is FQGNSA in the germline V gene. This CDR3 comprises 17 residues. The CDR3 sequence: CASRKPRRGVVEETQYF. CDR3 nucleotides: TGTGCCAGCAGGAAACCGAGGCGGGGGGTGGTTGAGGAGACCCAGTACTTC.

This chain uses TRBV5-6 with TRBJ2-7; D is uncertain. The V gene's germline CDR1 is SGHDT and CDR2 YYEEEE. The V end lost 4 bases, the J end lost 0 bases, and 5 bases lay between the germline ends. The CDR3 runs 12 residues. DNA of the CDR3: TGTGCCAGCAGCCTCCTCTCCTACGAGCAGTACTTC. Translation: CASSLLSYEQYF.

This chain joins TRBV6-2 or TRBV6-3 and TRBJ2-3, with 11 bases identical to TRBD2. Germline lookup yields CDR1 MNHEY and CDR2 SVGEGT. This CDR3 comprises 17 residues. The V gene end was trimmed by 0 bases and the J gene end by 6 bases; junction bases not matched to a gene: 8. CDR3 nucleotides: TGTGCCAGCAGTTACTCGATGCTAGCGGGGGGACTGGATACGCAGTATTTT. This encodes CASSYSMLAGGLDTQYF.

The chain uses TRBV10-3 and TRBJ2-2, with D possibly TRBD2 on 7 matching bases. V gave up 4 bases and J gave up 6 bases, with 18 bases separating them. This CDR3 comprises 16 residues. Germline CDR1 ENHRY, CDR2 SYGVKD. CDR3 protein: CAISALGGGAAGELFF. Here the CDR3 DNA reads TGTGCCATCAGTGCTTTGGGAGGGGGGGCGGCCGGGGAGCTGTTTTTT.

This chain links TRBV14 with TRBJ2-1; a weak D match, TRBD2 (6 bases). The ends were cut back, 1 base at V and 4 bases at J, with 11 bases in the middle. CDR1 and CDR2 from the germline V gene are SGHDN and FVKESK. The CDR3 is made up of 15 amino acids. CDR3 sequence (DNA): TGTGCCAGCAGCCAAGGGGGGGTCACTTACAATGAGCAGTTCTTC. This translates into CASSQGGVTYNEQFF.

This clone was observed a few times. Other DNA sequences of this sample code for an identical CDR3. The rearrangement uses TRBV10-3 and TRBJ2-7; no definite D call. The CDR3 length is 13 residues. Germline CDR1 is ENHRY and CDR2 is SYGVKD. Trimming removed 0 bases from V and 2 bases from J, with 5 bases in between. DNA for the CDR3: TGTGCCATCAGTGAGTCTGCGGCCTACGAGCAGTACTTC. Translation gives CAISESAAYEQYF.

The chain joins TRBV19 to TRBJ1-5, with a tentative D call TRBD1 (5 bases). The CDR3 is made up of 15 amino acids. Germline V gene sequence: CDR1 LNHDA, CDR2 SQIVND (reference sequence). Trimming removed 3 bases from V and 0 bases from J, with 9 bases in between. The CDR3 reads CASSIDSLSNQPQHF. The CDR3 coding sequence is TGTGCCAGTAGTATTGACAGTCTTAGCAATCAGCCCCAGCATTTT.

This clone was observed a handful of times. This chain uses TRBV11-2 with TRBJ2-5; possible D gene TRBD1, 6 bases. Germline V gene sequence: CDR1 SGHAT, CDR2 FQNNGV. V was trimmed by 5 bases and J by 5 bases, leaving 12 bases between them. This CDR3 spans 13 amino acids. CDR3 in amino acids: CASSRGFRETQYF. In DNA form, the CDR3 reads TGTGCCAGCAGCAGGGGGTTTAGGGAGACCCAGTACTTC.

This chain links TRBV14 with TRBJ1-4, with 9 bases identical to TRBD1. The CDR3 spans 15 residues. Trimming removed 1 base from V and 7 bases from J; junction bases left unmatched: 4. Germline-derived CDR1 and CDR2 are SGHDN and FVKESK. The CDR3 here is CASSQGYRGPEKLFF. CDR3 coding DNA: TGTGCCAGCAGCCAAGGTTACAGGGGGCCTGAAAAACTGTTTTTT.

The V call is TRBV5-6, the J call TRBJ1-1, with D tentatively TRBD1 (5 bases). The germline V and J ends were trimmed by 3 bases and 5 bases, with 17 bases remaining between them. The germline V gene encodes CDR1 SGHDT and CDR2 YYEEEE. This CDR3 comprises 15 residues. CDR3 in amino acids: CASSYGWGSGTEAFF. CDR3 DNA sequence: TGTGCCAGCAGCTATGGGTGGGGTTCAGGGACTGAAGCTTTCTTT.

This clone was counted only a few times. This chain links TRBV7-6 with TRBJ2-7; 7 nucleotides match TRBD1. The V segment lost 2 bases and the J segment 4 bases; nucleotides outside the gene matches: 8. The CDR3 runs 15 residues. Germline V CDR1 and CDR2: SGHVS, FNYEAQ. The CDR3 region is CASSLMTGPLYEQYF. In nucleotides, the CDR3 is TGTGCCAGCAGCTTAATGACAGGGCCACTTTACGAGCAGTACTTC.

The genes are TRBV7-2 and TRBJ1-3; TRBD1 matches at 7 bases. CDR3 length equals 14 residues. The V gene end was trimmed by 5 bases and the J gene end by 7 bases; junction bases not matched to a gene: 8. Germline values: CDR1 SGHTA, CDR2 FQGNSA. The CDR3 sequence: CASSPRDSGNTIYF. The CDR3 DNA follows: TGTGCCAGCAGCCCCCGGGACAGTGGCAACACCATATATTTT.